These T cell receptor beta chains were read from a single sample in a study of CD8 T cells in Susac syndrome. Each CDR3 protein gets one entry after TCRdb re-called the immunoSEQ multiplex PCR reads with MiXCR. The data hold under 550,000 distinct CDR3 sequences, with 85% observed a single time. Sequenced input: CD8+ T cells from PBMCs. Every receptor here comes from a human donor with multiple sclerosis. CDR3s include the opening cysteine and the closing phenylalanine or tryptophan. D genes are given only for firm matches. Expanded clones get a size class; other rows say once, few or many, or leave the size out.

clone_size,v_call,j_call,d_call,cdr3_aa,cdr3_nt
NA,TRBV2,TRBJ1-2,NA,CASSRNFREDGYGYTF,TGTGCCAGCAGTCGCAATTTCCGGGAGGACGGGTATGGCTACACCTTC
NA,TRBV4-1,TRBJ1-1,TRBD1,CASSGTGASEAFF,TGCGCCAGCAGTGGGACAGGGGCGTCTGAAGCTTTCTTT
NA,TRBV6-1,TRBJ2-7,NA,CASSGGPSTPSYEQYF,TGTGCCAGCAGTGGAGGGCCCTCTACACCCTCCTACGAGCAGTACTTC
NA,TRBV6-2/TRBV6-3,TRBJ1-1,TRBD1,CASSYSDRDRGPEAFF,TGTGCCAGCAGTTACTCCGACAGGGATAGGGGCCCTGAAGCTTTCTTT
NA,TRBV28,TRBJ2-7,NA,CASSPEHYYEQYF,TGTGCCAGCAGCCCCGAGCACTACTACGAGCAGTACTTC
few,TRBV2,TRBJ1-3,NA,CASSGGNTIYF,TGTGCCAGCAGTGGGGGAAACACCATATATTTT
NA,TRBV6-5,TRBJ1-1,NA,CASSYWGGTEAFF,TGTGCCAGCAGTTACTGGGGGGGCACTGAAGCTTTCTTT
NA,TRBV6-5,TRBJ1-3,NA,CASSPVGGPGNTIYF,TGTGCCAGCAGCCCCGTAGGGGGACCTGGAAACACCATATATTTT
NA,TRBV4-1,TRBJ2-5,NA,CASSHDQETQYF,TGCGCCAGCAGCCACGACCAAGAGACCCAGTACTTC
NA,TRBV27,TRBJ1-5,TRBD1,CASSPLDRPSEPQHF,TGTGCCAGCAGTCCGTTGGACAGGCCATCGGAGCCCCAGCATTTT
NA,TRBV27,TRBJ1-1,NA,CASSVMKNTEAFF,TGTGCCAGCAGTGTGATGAAGAACACTGAAGCTTTCTTT
NA,TRBV10-3,TRBJ2-3,NA,CAISESTGSTDTQYF,TGTGCCATCAGTGAGTCGACTGGCAGCACAGATACGCAGTATTTT
NA,TRBV2,TRBJ2-2,NA,CASSEWVNTGELFF,TGTGCCAGCAGTGAATGGGTCAACACCGGGGAGCTGTTTTTT
NA,TRBV6-5,TRBJ1-2,TRBD1,CASSYLYKGQGWGYTF,TGTGCCAGCAGTTACCTATATAAGGGACAGGGCTGGGGCTACACCTTC
few,TRBV5-1,TRBJ2-7,TRBD1,CASGERTGGEQYF,TGCGCCAGCGGCGAGCGGACAGGGGGGGAGCAGTACTTC
NA,TRBV30,TRBJ2-7,TRBD2,CAWTGGGSYEQYF,TGTGCCTGGACCGGCGGGGGCTCCTACGAGCAGTACTTC
NA,TRBV9,TRBJ2-1,NA,CASSVDGGRYNEQFF,TGTGCCAGCAGCGTAGATGGGGGACGATACAATGAGCAGTTCTTC
NA,TRBV5-1,TRBJ2-1,NA,CASSTQGGPYNEQFF,TGCGCCAGCAGCACCCAGGGGGGTCCCTACAATGAGCAGTTCTTC
NA,TRBV19,TRBJ1-1,NA,CASSIAGGTEAFF,TGTGCCAGTAGTATAGCCGGGGGCACTGAAGCTTTCTTT
NA,TRBV28,TRBJ2-3,TRBD1,CASSLHDRGIASTDTQYF,TGTGCCAGCAGTCTACACGACAGGGGTATAGCTAGCACAGATACGCAGTATTTT
once,TRBV12-3/TRBV12-4,TRBJ1-4,NA,CASISGEGPNEKLFF,TGTGCCAGCATCTCGGGCGAGGGCCCTAATGAAAAACTGTTTTTT
NA,TRBV2,TRBJ1-2,TRBD1,CASSDRDRGLLFSYGYTF,TGTGCCAGCAGTGACCGGGACAGGGGGCTTCTTTTCAGCTATGGCTACACCTTC
NA,TRBV6-5,TRBJ1-1,NA,CASSYSRQGNTEAFF,TGTGCCAGCAGTTACTCCCGGCAGGGGAACACTGAAGCTTTCTTT
NA,TRBV6-5,TRBJ2-7,TRBD1,CASSVWTGLSYEQYF,TGTGCCAGCAGTGTATGGACAGGGCTCTCCTACGAGCAGTACTTC
NA,TRBV27,TRBJ1-1,TRBD1,CASSLTGDYTEAFF,TGTGCCAGCAGTTTAACAGGGGATTACACTGAAGCTTTCTTT
NA,TRBV4-1,TRBJ2-3,NA,CASSQVDGRPDTQYF,TGCGCCAGCAGCCAAGTGGACGGGAGACCAGATACGCAGTATTTT
NA,TRBV11-2,TRBJ2-1,NA,CASSLDQWPRDEQFF,TGTGCCAGCAGCTTAGATCAATGGCCAAGGGATGAGCAGTTCTTC
NA,TRBV6-6,TRBJ1-1,NA,CASSYSVDPTEAFF,TGTGCCAGCAGTTACTCGGTGGATCCCACTGAAGCTTTCTTT
NA,TRBV6-5,TRBJ1-2,NA,CASSYSTGNYGYTF,TGTGCCAGCAGTTACTCGACCGGGAACTATGGCTACACCTTC
NA,TRBV7-9,TRBJ2-7,TRBD2,CASSSWVVSGSPLVHEQYF,TGTGCCAGCAGCTCCTGGGTGGTTAGCGGGAGCCCGTTAGTACACGAGCAGTACTTC
NA,TRBV5-1,TRBJ1-2,NA,CASSFRGLYGYTF,TGCGCCAGCAGCTTCAGAGGCCTCTATGGCTACACCTTC
NA,TRBV6-1,TRBJ2-7,NA,CASSALTGLGSYEQYF,TGTGCCAGCAGTGCTCTTACGGGGTTGGGGTCCTACGAGCAGTACTTC
NA,TRBV5-1,TRBJ1-2,TRBD1,CASSSWDRGSYGYTF,TGCGCCAGCAGCTCCTGGGACAGGGGCAGCTATGGCTACACCTTC